A single sample is the source of the 19 T cell receptor beta chains below, sequenced in a study of T cell clones after liver transplantation. Some clones are missing from TCRdb's copy, which holds only in-frame ones; the method was immunoSEQ multiplex PCR. The data contain about 72,000 clones, about 92% of them singletons. This sample comprised CD4+ T cells from blood, obtained before liver transplant. All receptors come from a human donor who received a liver transplant.

V and J are TRBV7-9 and TRBJ2-1; 13 bases are a match to TRBD2. V dropped 5 bases and J dropped 7; count of bases not matched to a gene: 8. The germline V gene has CDR1 SEHNR and CDR2 FQNEAQ (reference sequence). The CDR3 is made up of 16 amino acids. The CDR3 nucleotides are TGTGCCAGCAGCCTCGGACTAGCGGGAGTCCGTAATGAGCAGTTCTTC. Amino acids: CASSLGLAGVRNEQFF.

The J gene is TRBJ2-6, the V gene TRBV7-2; D unresolved. Germline V gene sequence: CDR1 SGHTA, CDR2 FQGNSA. The CDR3 runs 15 residues. The V end lost 3 bases, the J end lost 0 bases, and 6 bases lay between the germline ends. The CDR3 reads CASSFTTSGANVLTF. In nucleotides, the CDR3 is TGTGCCAGCAGCTTCACAACCTCTGGGGCCAACGTCCTGACTTTC.

The chain carries TRBV11-3 and TRBJ2-7; 9 bases align to TRBD1. The CDR3 sequence is 17 residues long. The germline V gene encodes CDR1 SGHNT and CDR2 YENEEA. The J segment lost 5 bases and the V segment lost 2 bases, leaving 13 bases of the junction unmatched. CDR3 loop: CASSLRGRGTGFHEQYF. Here the CDR3 DNA reads TGTGCCAGCAGCTTACGGGGTCGGGGGACAGGGTTCCACGAGCAGTACTTC.

This chain connects TRBV4-3 to TRBJ2-3; D is uncertain. The V gene lost 4 bases and the J gene lost 7 bases, with 15 bases spanning the gap. This CDR3 has 14 residues. The V gene's germline CDR1 is LGHNA and CDR2 YSLEER. The CDR3 sequence is CASSPTPVMHTQYF. CDR3 DNA sequence: TGCGCCAGCAGCCCCACCCCGGTGATGCATACGCAGTATTTT.

The chain has TRBV5-1 and TRBJ2-3; D is unclear. This CDR3 region has 13 residues. The germline CDR1 and CDR2 sequences are SGHRS and YFSETQ. Trimming removed 0 bases at V and 5 bases at J, with 7 bases between. CDR3 amino acids: CASSLEGEDTQYF. The CDR3 DNA sequence: TGCGCCAGCAGCTTGGAAGGCGAAGATACGCAGTATTTT.

This clone was recorded only once. This rearrangement joins TRBV5-4 to TRBJ2-7; 8 bases line up with TRBD2. This CDR3 region has 15 residues. Germline V gene sequence: CDR1 SGHNT, CDR2 YYREEE (reference sequence). Germline trimming cut 4 bases from V and 0 bases from J; bases unmatched to any gene: 6. Here the CDR3 DNA reads TGTGCCAGCAGCCAGATAGCGGGACTCTCCTACGAGCAGTACTTC. As protein: CASSQIAGLSYEQYF. Using reference TRBV5-4 and TRBJ2-7 for the parts outside the CDR3, the full variable domain is ETGVTQSPTHLIKTRGQQVTLRCSSQSGHNTVSWYQQALGQGPQFIFQYYREEENGRGNFPPRFSGLQFPNYSSELNVNALELDDSALYLCASSQIAGLSYEQYFGPGTRLTVT.

This chain connects TRBV25-1 to TRBJ1-1; tentative D call: TRBD1 (5 bases). The V and J ends lost 9 bases and 2 bases respectively, with 16 bases between them. CDR3 length: 14 residues. Germline CDR1 is MGHDK and CDR2 is SYGVNS. The CDR3 region is CASRPPGGNTEAFF. The CDR3 DNA reads as TGTGCCAGTCGTCCCCCTGGGGGTAACACTGAAGCTTTCTTT.

V and J are TRBV5-8 and TRBJ1-3; 8 bases match TRBD1. Losses at the gene ends were 1 base for V and 2 bases for J; bases not matched to a gene: 2. The germline V gene encodes CDR1 SGHTS and CDR2 YDEGEE. CDR3 size: 15 residues. The CDR3 DNA follows: TGTGCCAGCAGCTTGCAACAGGGGGCTGGAAACACCATATATTTT. Translated: CASSLQQGAGNTIYF.

The rearrangement uses TRBV7-9 and TRBJ1-3; no clear D gene. The V gene lost 3 bases and the J gene lost 4 bases, with 4 bases spanning the gap. The CDR3 spans 12 residues. The V gene's germline CDR1 is SEHNR and CDR2 FQNEAQ (reference sequence). CDR3 nucleotide sequence: TGTGCCAGCAGCTTGGAGGGAAACACCATATATTTT. It translates to CASSLEGNTIYF.

This clone appeared a single time. The chain has TRBV28 and TRBJ2-1; 11 nucleotides align to TRBD2. The CDR3 has 15 amino acids. Germline V lookup: CDR1 MDHEN, CDR2 SYDVKM. V gave up 2 bases and J gave up 10 bases; unmatched junction bases: 7. In nucleotides, the CDR3 is TGTGCCAGCAGTTTAAGGGGTAGCGGGAGGGGAGAGCAGTTCTTC. Translation: CASSLRGSGRGEQFF.

V gene TRBV28 combines with J gene TRBJ1-1; tentative D call: TRBD1 (6 bases). The germline CDR1 and CDR2 sequences are MDHEN and SYDVKM. This CDR3 region has 18 residues. Trimming took 7 bases from V and 0 from J, leaving 24 bases between them. This chain's CDR3 is CASTRGGGGPRMNTEAFF. The CDR3 DNA reads as TGTGCCAGCACCCGGGGGGGCGGCGGGCCGCGGATGAACACTGAAGCTTTCTTT. The full variable domain, completed using reference TRBV28 and TRBJ1-1, is DVKVTQSSRYLVKRTGEKVFLECVQDMDHENMFWYRQDPGLGLRLIYFSYDVKMKEKGDIPEGYSVSREKKERFSLILESASTNQTSMYLCASTRGGGGPRMNTEAFFGQGTRLTVV.

The sample holds one count of this clone. The chain recombines TRBV2 with TRBJ1-1; D unclear. V was shortened by 3 bases and J by 11 bases, with 10 bases between the two germline ends. The length of the CDR3 is 11 residues. CDR1 and CDR2 from the germline V gene are SNHLY and FYNNEI. In DNA, the CDR3 is TGTGCCAGCAGTGATAACCGAGGGGCTTTCTTT. Translating gives CASSDNRGAFF.

CDR3 sequence (DNA): TGTGCCAGCAGTTACGAACAGGGGGAGACTGAAGCTTTCTTT. Translating it yields CASSYEQGETEAFF. The chain joins TRBV6-5 to TRBJ1-1; 8 bases are shared with TRBD1. CDR3 length: 14 amino acids. J was trimmed by 5 bases and V by 2 bases; bases with no gene match: 4. Germline CDR1 reads MNHEY; CDR2 reads SVGAGI.

The rearrangement joins TRBV10-2 to TRBJ2-1, with TRBD2 as a possible D gene (5 bases). CDR3 length: 15 amino acids. Germline V gives CDR1 WSHSY, CDR2 SAAADI. Trimming stripped 7 bases from V and 2 bases from J, with 15 bases between. The CDR3 sequence is CASTRGSITYNEQFF. In DNA form, the CDR3 reads TGCGCCAGCACTCGGGGTTCCATAACCTACAATGAGCAGTTCTTC.

The gene calls are TRBV5-1 and TRBJ1-2, with 9 positions matching TRBD1. The V gene end was trimmed by 0 bases and the J gene end by 8 bases; junction bases not matched to a gene: 8. The CDR3 has 15 residues. Germline V gives CDR1 SGHRS, CDR2 YFSETQ. The CDR3 region has the DNA TGCGCCAGCAGCTTGGATACACAGGGGGCTGGGGGCTACACCTTC. This sequence encodes CASSLDTQGAGGYTF.

The rearrangement joins TRBV7-9 to TRBJ2-4; maybe TRBD2 (6 bases). The V end lost 6 bases, the J end lost 0 bases, and 21 bases lay between the germline ends. Germline CDR1 reads SEHNR; CDR2 reads FQNEAQ (reference sequence). The CDR3 has 18 residues. The CDR3 sequence is CASSTPLRGELAKNIQYF. The CDR3 DNA is TGTGCCAGCAGTACTCCCCTCCGCGGGGAACTAGCCAAAAACATTCAGTACTTC.

V usage is TRBV10-3 and J usage is TRBJ2-1; D remains unclear. Trimming cost V 2 bases and J 11 bases, with 7 bases left between them. The CDR3 consists of 11 residues. The V gene's germline CDR1 is ENHRY and CDR2 SYGVKD. CDR3 nucleotide sequence: TGTGCCATCAGTGAGGCTAATAAGCAGTTCTTC. Translated, it gives CAISEANKQFF.

Here the CDR3 DNA reads TGTGCCATCAGTCCCGACTCAGGGGGGTACAATGAGCAGTTCTTC. Amino acids: CAISPDSGGYNEQFF. The V call is TRBV10-3, the J call TRBJ2-1; D is possibly TRBD1 (7 bases). Germline assignment: CDR1 ENHRY and CDR2 SYGVKD. Deletions cut 5 bases from V and 4 bases from J, with 15 bases between. The CDR3 is 15 residues long.

This clone was picked up a small number of times. For the CDR3, the DNA is TGTGCCAGCAGCCTCCAACGAGGCGGGAGCACCGGGGAGCTGTTTTTT. The encoded protein is CASSLQRGGSTGELFF. V and J are TRBV7-2 and TRBJ2-2; 7 positions agree with TRBD2. The V and J ends lost 5 bases and 4 bases, in that order; junction bases with no gene match: 10. The CDR3 extends over 16 amino acids. In germline, CDR1 is SGHTA, CDR2 FQGNSA.